This TCR beta chain was sequenced for a study of blood T cell repertoires in COVID-19. Study summary: Whether acute or convalescent, the COVID-19 samples came from the United States, Italy and Spain.

The CDR3 is made up of 14 amino acids. V dropped 5 bases and J dropped 5; count of bases not matched to a gene: 6. CDR1 and CDR2 (germline): SGHTA, FQGTGA. The table came from immunoSEQ multiplex PCR; TCRdb's copy has only in-frame clones and leaves some out. Counted here are over 85,000 clones, 85% occurring once; the ten biggest clones make up approximately 3.9%. The TCR was taken from a man aged 55 to 69 with acute or convalescent COVID-19. Input material: peripheral blood. This chain uses TRBV7-3 with TRBJ2-5, with 9 bases fitting TRBD1. The CDR3 DNA follows: TGTGCCAGCAGCACTACAGGGGGCGTGGAGACCCAGTACTTC. It specifies CASSTTGGVETQYF.